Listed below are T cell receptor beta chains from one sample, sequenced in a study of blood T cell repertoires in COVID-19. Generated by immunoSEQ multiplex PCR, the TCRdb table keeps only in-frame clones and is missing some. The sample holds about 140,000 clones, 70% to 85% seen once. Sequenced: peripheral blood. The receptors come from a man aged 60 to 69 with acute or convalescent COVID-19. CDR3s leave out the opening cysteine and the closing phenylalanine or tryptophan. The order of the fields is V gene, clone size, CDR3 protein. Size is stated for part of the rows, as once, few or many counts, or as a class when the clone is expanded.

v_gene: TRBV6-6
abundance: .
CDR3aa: ASSRRTGASSYEQY

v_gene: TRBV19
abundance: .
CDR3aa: ASSIGGTAGNTIY

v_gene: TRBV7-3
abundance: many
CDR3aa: ASSPPASGSYEQY

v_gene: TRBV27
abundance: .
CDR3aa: ASSPRGENQPQH

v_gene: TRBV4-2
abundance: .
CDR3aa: ASSRRQDNQPQH

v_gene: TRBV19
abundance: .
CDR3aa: ASSVGTGKGGELF

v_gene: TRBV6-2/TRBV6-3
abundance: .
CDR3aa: ASSTGTLSRELF

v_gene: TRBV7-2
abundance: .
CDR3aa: ASSPSGGYGYT

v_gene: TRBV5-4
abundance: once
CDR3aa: ASSLVGSGETQY

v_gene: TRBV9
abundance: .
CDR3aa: ASSDSPGTFNSPLH

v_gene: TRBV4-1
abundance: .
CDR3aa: ASSHGGRVGNEQF

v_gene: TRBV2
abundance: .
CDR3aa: ASSERAGGGTEAF

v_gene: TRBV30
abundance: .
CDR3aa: AWQGLGEKLF

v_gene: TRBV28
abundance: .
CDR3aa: ASSVRDRAFGYT

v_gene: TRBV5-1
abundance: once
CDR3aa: ASSLAWGGGTEAF

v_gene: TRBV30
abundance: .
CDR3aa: AWDHGQGRSYT

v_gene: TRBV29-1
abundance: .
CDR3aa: SVQGAHGYTEAF

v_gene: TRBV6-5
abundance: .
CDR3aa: ASSSLTGWGQPQH

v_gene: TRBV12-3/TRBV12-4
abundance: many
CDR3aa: ASSWESTGELF

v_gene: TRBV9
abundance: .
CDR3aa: ASSTGTSGTLYNEQF

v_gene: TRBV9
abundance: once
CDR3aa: ASSNRLAATGDEQF

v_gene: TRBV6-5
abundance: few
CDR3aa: ASTPLWRAGETQY

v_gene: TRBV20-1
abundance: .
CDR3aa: SASRSGRTGELF

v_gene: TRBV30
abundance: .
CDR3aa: AWTPGISYEQY

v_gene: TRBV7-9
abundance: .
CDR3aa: ASSRQGAGDSPLH

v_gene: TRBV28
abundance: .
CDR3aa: ASSPFGGSGHNEQF

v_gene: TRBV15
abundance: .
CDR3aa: ATSPAHLAAAEQF

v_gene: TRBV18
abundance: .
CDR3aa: ASSPMQGYDDSPLH

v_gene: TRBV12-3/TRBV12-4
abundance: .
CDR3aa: ASSFRGAYEQY

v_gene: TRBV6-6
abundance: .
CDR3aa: ASSYSQGNRPYEQY

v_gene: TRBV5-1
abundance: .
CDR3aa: ASSSKLTGGYEQY

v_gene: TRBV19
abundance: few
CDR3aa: ASSRPGLAGGAYEQY

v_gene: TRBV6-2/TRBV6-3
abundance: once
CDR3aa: ASSSAGSNVYGYT

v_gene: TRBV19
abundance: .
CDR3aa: ASSRDYPTDTQY

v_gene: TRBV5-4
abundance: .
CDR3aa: ASSLPGANEKLF

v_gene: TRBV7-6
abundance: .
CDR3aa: ASSLSAGTGTQPQH

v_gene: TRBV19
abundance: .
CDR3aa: ASTLLQGIEAF

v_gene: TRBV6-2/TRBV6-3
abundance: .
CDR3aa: ASSYEEYPQH

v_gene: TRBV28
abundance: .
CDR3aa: ASSFQNGGGSYNSPLH

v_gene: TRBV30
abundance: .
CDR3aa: AWIRGGINTEAF

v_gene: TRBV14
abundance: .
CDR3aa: ASSIGREQF

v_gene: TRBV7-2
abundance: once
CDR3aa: ASTQGETQY

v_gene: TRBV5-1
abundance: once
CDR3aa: ASSPRTGPRSTEAF

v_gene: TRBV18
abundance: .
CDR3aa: ASLGGYRANTEAF

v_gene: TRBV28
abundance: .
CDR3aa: ASSFGLAGENEQF

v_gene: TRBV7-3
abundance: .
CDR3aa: ASSLGAGVNTGELF

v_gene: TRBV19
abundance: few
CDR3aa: ASKRGGPSDTEAF

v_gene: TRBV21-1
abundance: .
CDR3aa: ASSIRTGWDRLEGNSYNEQF

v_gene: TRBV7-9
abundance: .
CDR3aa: ASSRMGLGEQF

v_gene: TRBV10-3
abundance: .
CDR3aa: AISGPSGAGELF